A selection of T cell receptor beta chains follows, all from one sample in a study of T-cell memory formation after mild COVID-19. TCRdb redid the calling of the 5' RACE reads with MiXCR, one entry per CDR3 protein. The data show 170,000 or so distinct CDR3 sequences, 20% to 25% seen once. Sequenced sample: PBMCs or a T cell subset sorted from them (not recorded which). The receptors come from an adult woman who had mild COVID-19 (a few samples of this study predate the infection). Cell type and time point are not known. Both conserved end residues are part of each CDR3. A D gene is named only where the DNA matches it firmly. Size tells how often a clone was seen (once, few, many) or the class of an expanded clone, and some rows leave it out.

v_call: TRBV25-1; clone_size: -; d_call: -; j_call: TRBJ2-1; cdr3_aa: CASSDAGYVREQFF; cdr3_nt: TGTGCCAGCAGTGACGCAGGGTATGTACGTGAGCAGTTCTTC
v_call: TRBV7-9; clone_size: -; d_call: -; j_call: TRBJ1-1; cdr3_aa: CASSLEGWPEAFF; cdr3_nt: TGTGCCAGCAGCTTAGAGGGTTGGCCTGAAGCTTTCTTT
v_call: TRBV7-9; clone_size: many; d_call: TRBD1; j_call: TRBJ2-7; cdr3_aa: CASSLFDRGHSYEQYF; cdr3_nt: TGTGCCAGCAGCTTATTTGACAGGGGCCATTCCTACGAGCAGTACTTC
v_call: TRBV7-9; clone_size: -; d_call: TRBD2; j_call: TRBJ2-1; cdr3_aa: CASSQSGRAPYNEQFF; cdr3_nt: TGTGCCAGCAGCCAGAGCGGGAGGGCCCCCTACAATGAGCAGTTCTTC
v_call: TRBV11-3; clone_size: -; d_call: -; j_call: TRBJ2-7; cdr3_aa: CASSPFSAYEQYF; cdr3_nt: TGTGCCAGCAGCCCCTTTAGCGCCTACGAGCAGTACTTC
v_call: TRBV7-9; clone_size: -; d_call: -; j_call: TRBJ2-2; cdr3_aa: CASSPPHNTGELFF; cdr3_nt: TGTGCCAGCAGCCCCCCTCACAACACCGGGGAGCTGTTTTTT
v_call: TRBV7-9; clone_size: -; d_call: -; j_call: TRBJ2-6; cdr3_aa: CASSLGGFAAGANVLTF; cdr3_nt: TGTGCCAGCAGCTTAGGGGGATTTGCGGCTGGGGCCAACGTCCTGACTTTC
v_call: TRBV4-2; clone_size: -; d_call: TRBD2; j_call: TRBJ2-7; cdr3_aa: CASSQDLLLVAGIGRYEQYF; cdr3_nt: TGTGCCAGCAGCCAAGATCTTCTACTGGTAGCGGGGATCGGTCGGTACGAGCAGTACTTC
v_call: TRBV20-1; clone_size: -; d_call: -; j_call: TRBJ2-3; cdr3_aa: CSASVESTDTQYF; cdr3_nt: TGCAGTGCTAGTGTCGAGAGCACAGATACGCAGTATTTT
v_call: TRBV20-1; clone_size: -; d_call: -; j_call: TRBJ1-1; cdr3_aa: CSARDPPNEGTEAFF; cdr3_nt: TGCAGTGCTAGAGATCCACCCAATGAGGGGACTGAAGCTTTCTTT
v_call: TRBV4-3; clone_size: -; d_call: -; j_call: TRBJ1-1; cdr3_aa: CASSQDPRGLSEAFF; cdr3_nt: TGCGCCAGCAGCCAAGACCCTAGGGGGTTGTCCGAAGCTTTCTTT
v_call: TRBV14; clone_size: -; d_call: -; j_call: TRBJ2-1; cdr3_aa: CASSHEVNQALSSYNEQFF; cdr3_nt: TGTGCCAGCAGCCACGAGGTTAACCAGGCCCTTAGCTCCTACAATGAGCAGTTCTTC
v_call: TRBV7-9; clone_size: few; d_call: TRBD2; j_call: TRBJ2-1; cdr3_aa: CASSLLTSGSIAEQFF; cdr3_nt: TGTGCCAGCAGCTTACTGACTAGCGGGAGTATCGCTGAGCAGTTCTTC
v_call: TRBV5-1; clone_size: few; d_call: -; j_call: TRBJ1-4; cdr3_aa: CASSLPKDSEEEKLFF; cdr3_nt: TGCGCCAGCAGCTTGCCCAAGGACAGCGAAGAGGAAAAACTGTTTTTT
v_call: TRBV6-5; clone_size: -; d_call: TRBD1; j_call: TRBJ2-1; cdr3_aa: CASSQGPGGHNEQFF; cdr3_nt: TGTGCCAGCAGCCAGGGGCCAGGGGGCCACAATGAGCAGTTCTTC
v_call: TRBV12-3/TRBV12-4; clone_size: -; d_call: TRBD2; j_call: TRBJ2-5; cdr3_aa: CASSLRTSAETQYF; cdr3_nt: TGTGCCAGCAGTCTGAGGACTAGCGCAGAGACCCAGTACTTC
v_call: TRBV5-1; clone_size: -; d_call: -; j_call: TRBJ2-1; cdr3_aa: CASSLDSFHSNEQFF; cdr3_nt: TGCGCCAGCAGCCTCGACTCTTTTCACTCCAATGAGCAGTTCTTC
v_call: TRBV29-1; clone_size: many; d_call: -; j_call: TRBJ2-1; cdr3_aa: CSVFVGSGYNEQFF; cdr3_nt: TGCAGCGTTTTTGTAGGCTCGGGCTACAATGAGCAGTTCTTC
v_call: TRBV7-9; clone_size: few; d_call: TRBD2; j_call: TRBJ2-3; cdr3_aa: CASSSSGTSGGAADTQYF; cdr3_nt: TGTGCCAGCAGCTCTAGCGGGACTAGCGGGGGGGCCGCAGATACGCAGTATTTT
v_call: TRBV6-5; clone_size: few; d_call: -; j_call: TRBJ2-3; cdr3_aa: CASSYRSPSEDTQYF; cdr3_nt: TGTGCCAGCAGTTATAGGTCCCCAAGTGAAGATACGCAGTATTTT
v_call: TRBV4-3; clone_size: -; d_call: -; j_call: TRBJ2-7; cdr3_aa: CASSQEEDIPYEQYF; cdr3_nt: TGCGCCAGCAGCCAAGAAGAGGACATTCCCTACGAGCAGTACTTC
v_call: TRBV29-1; clone_size: few; d_call: -; j_call: TRBJ2-1; cdr3_aa: CSVMGPLSYNEQFF; cdr3_nt: TGCAGCGTCATGGGACCGCTATCCTACAATGAGCAGTTCTTC
v_call: TRBV14; clone_size: few; d_call: TRBD2; j_call: TRBJ2-7; cdr3_aa: CASSQDPRLAGVYEQYF; cdr3_nt: TGTGCCAGCAGCCAAGATCCGAGATTAGCGGGGGTCTACGAGCAGTACTTC
v_call: TRBV5-4; clone_size: few; d_call: -; j_call: TRBJ2-5; cdr3_aa: CASSSGTFQETQYF; cdr3_nt: TGTGCCAGCAGCTCTGGGACGTTCCAAGAGACCCAGTACTTC
v_call: TRBV19; clone_size: few; d_call: -; j_call: TRBJ1-2; cdr3_aa: CASSIPGNGYTF; cdr3_nt: TGTGCCAGTAGTATCCCTGGCAATGGCTACACCTTC
v_call: TRBV4-3; clone_size: once; d_call: -; j_call: TRBJ2-1; cdr3_aa: CASSQDVGDNEQFF; cdr3_nt: TGCGCCAGCAGCCAAGATGTGGGGGACAATGAGCAGTTCTTC
v_call: TRBV20-1; clone_size: -; d_call: -; j_call: TRBJ2-5; cdr3_aa: CSAARTEPYQETQYF; cdr3_nt: TGCAGTGCAGCCCGGACAGAACCGTACCAAGAGACCCAGTACTTC